This T cell receptor beta chain was sequenced during a study of CD8 T cells in ankylosing spondylitis. Study outcomes and limitations: Among TCR beta sequences, a motif of several highly homologous variants appeared characteristic of ankylosing spondylitis blood.

Making use of molecular barcodes, quantitative 5'-RACE generated TCR beta libraries. TCRdb reanalysed the 5' RACE reads using MiXCR and keeps one entry per CDR3 protein. The repertoire has 450,000 to 550,000 distinct CDR3 sequences, approximately 5.3% of them found once; the top ten carry under 4.5%. The V end was cut by 3 bases, the J end by 0 bases, with 5 bases between. The germline V gene encodes CDR1 MNHEY and CDR2 SVGAGI. The CDR3 runs to 14 residues. This clonotype was counted many times. Antigen unknown. The sequenced material came from blood, either unsorted or a sorted T cell fraction (not recorded which). This clonotype was sampled from a male donor with ankylosing spondylitis. This chain links TRBV6-5 with TRBJ1-4; D is uncertain. CDR3 region: CASSYGTTNEKLFF. The CDR3 DNA is TGTGCCAGCAGTTATGGGACAACTAATGAAAAACTGTTTTTT.